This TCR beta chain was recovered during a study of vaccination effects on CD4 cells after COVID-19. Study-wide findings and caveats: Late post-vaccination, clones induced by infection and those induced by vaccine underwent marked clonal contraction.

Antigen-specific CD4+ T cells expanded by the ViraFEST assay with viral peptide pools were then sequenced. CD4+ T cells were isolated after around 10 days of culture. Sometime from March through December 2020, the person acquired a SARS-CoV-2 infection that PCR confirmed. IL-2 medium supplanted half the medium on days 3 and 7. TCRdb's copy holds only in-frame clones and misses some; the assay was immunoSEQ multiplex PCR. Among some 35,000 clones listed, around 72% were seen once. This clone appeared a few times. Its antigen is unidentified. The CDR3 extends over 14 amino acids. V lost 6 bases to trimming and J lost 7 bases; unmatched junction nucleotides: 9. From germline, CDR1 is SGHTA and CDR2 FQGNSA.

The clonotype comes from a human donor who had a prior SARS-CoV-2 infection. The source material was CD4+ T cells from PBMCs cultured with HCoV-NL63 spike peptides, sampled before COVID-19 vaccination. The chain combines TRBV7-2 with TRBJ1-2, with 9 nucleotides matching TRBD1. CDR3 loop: CASRVVRDRVGYTF. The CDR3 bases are TGTGCCAGCAGAGTGGTCCGGGACAGGGTTGGCTACACCTTC.